What follows are 22 T cell receptor beta chains derived from one specimen sequenced in a study of T-cell memory formation after mild COVID-19. TCRdb re-called the 5' RACE reads through MiXCR, storing one row per CDR3 protein. The data contain approximately 300,000 distinct CDR3 sequences, more than 15% of them singletons. Sequencing input: PBMCs or a T cell subset sorted from them (not recorded which). All receptors come from a man between 18 and 29 years old who had mild COVID-19 (a few samples of this study predate the infection). Cell type and time point are not known.

The chain has TRBV6-6 and TRBJ1-2; the D gene is possibly TRBD1 (5 bases). V lost 0 bases and J 4 bases, leaving 12 bases between the germline ends. Germline CDR1 reads MNHNY; CDR2 reads SVGAGI (reference sequence). The CDR3 covers 15 residues. The CDR3 coding sequence is TGTGCCAGCAGTTACTCCGCAGGGACGGTCTATGGCTACACCTTC. Amino acid sequence: CASSYSAGTVYGYTF.

There are a few counts of this clonotype. This chain links TRBV5-1 with TRBJ1-6, with 7 bases that match TRBD1. The CDR3 extends over 13 amino acids. The germline V gene encodes CDR1 SGHRS and CDR2 YFSETQ. J gave up 7 bases and V 7 bases, and 5 bases lay outside the gene matches. CDR3 loop: CASGQEKNSPLHF. The DNA of the CDR3 is TGCGCCAGCGGACAGGAAAAAAATTCACCCCTCCACTTT.

There are many counts of this clonotype. The CDR3 sequence is CASSSTGVLNTEAFF. Here the CDR3 DNA reads TGTGCCAGCAGCTCGACCGGGGTTCTGAACACTGAAGCTTTCTTT. The rearrangement uses TRBV7-2 and TRBJ1-1; D gene uncertain. Germline V gene data show CDR1 as SGHTA and CDR2 as FQGNSA. The CDR3 extends over 15 amino acids. Trimming took 4 bases from V and 0 from J, leaving 12 bases between them.

This clonotype was detected only a few times. CDR3 in DNA: TGTGCCAGCAGTTTTGGGGGCTCTGGAAACACCATATATTTT. It codes for CASSFGGSGNTIYF. This sequence joins TRBV12-3 or TRBV12-4 and TRBJ1-3; D may be TRBD1 (5 bases). V dropped 3 bases and J dropped 0 bases, with 6 bases sitting between them. The CDR3 sequence is 14 residues long.

This clonotype appeared many times. The V call is TRBV5-1, the J call TRBJ2-1, with D possibly matching TRBD1 (6 bases). Trimming stripped 4 bases from V and 0 bases from J, with 20 bases between. Germline loops: CDR1 SGHRS, CDR2 YFSETQ. This CDR3 region has 18 residues. The CDR3 is CASSLFGQKRDSYNEQFF. The CDR3 DNA follows: TGCGCCAGCAGCCTATTTGGACAGAAACGAGACTCCTACAATGAGCAGTTCTTC. Using reference TRBV5-1 and TRBJ2-1 for the parts outside the CDR3, the full variable domain is KAGVTQTPRYLIKTRGQQVTLSCSPISGHRSVSWYQQTPGQGLQFLFEYFSETQRNKGNFPGRFSGRQFSNSRSEMNVSTLELGDSALYLCASSLFGQKRDSYNEQFFGPGTRLTVL.

In its sample, this clonotype was seen many times. The rearrangement uses TRBV5-1 and TRBJ2-3; either TRBD1 or TRBD2 may supply D (5 bases each). The CDR3 contains 15 residues. V lost 2 bases and J lost 2, with 12 bases in between. The germline V gene encodes CDR1 SGHRS and CDR2 YFSETQ. CDR3 nucleotides: TGCGCCAGCAGCTTCAGTCCAGGGACCACAGATACGCAGTATTTT. Amino acid sequence: CASSFSPGTTDTQYF. Together with reference TRBV5-1 and TRBJ2-3, the CDR3 gives the full variable domain: KAGVTQTPRYLIKTRGQQVTLSCSPISGHRSVSWYQQTPGQGLQFLFEYFSETQRNKGNFPGRFSGRQFSNSRSEMNVSTLELGDSALYLCASSFSPGTTDTQYFGPGTRLTVL.

This CDR3 reads CASSKGSGGGSYEQYF. CDR3 coding DNA: TGTGCCAGCAGCAAAGGCTCCGGCGGGGGTTCCTACGAGCAGTACTTC. The chain recombines TRBV5-5 with TRBJ2-7; 7 bases fit TRBD2. V dropped 4 bases and J dropped 1; count of bases not matched to a gene: 11. The CDR3 has 16 amino acids. CDR1 is SGHKS, CDR2 YYEKEE, per germline (reference sequence).

The V gene is TRBV11-2, the J gene TRBJ2-5; D call uncertain. Germline V lookup: CDR1 SGHAT, CDR2 FQNNGV. V gave up 0 bases and J gave up 5 bases, with 10 bases separating them. This CDR3 region has 14 residues. Here the CDR3 reads CASSLEGAWETQYF. As DNA, the CDR3 is TGTGCCAGCAGCTTAGAGGGTGCTTGGGAGACCCAGTACTTC.

This clonotype showed up just a few times. This sequence joins TRBV7-9 and TRBJ2-1; either TRBD1 or TRBD2 may fit D (6 bases each). Looked up from germline, CDR1 is SEHNR and CDR2 is FQNEAQ (reference sequence). V lost 2 bases to trimming and J lost 4 bases, with 9 bases between them. This CDR3 is built from 14 residues. The DNA for the CDR3 is TGTGCCAGCAGCTTAAGGGGGGATTACAATGAGCAGTTCTTC. It codes for CASSLRGDYNEQFF. Full variable domain (rest looked up from reference TRBV7-9 and TRBJ2-1): DTGVSQNPRHKITKRGQNVTFRCDPISEHNRLYWYRQTLGQGPEFLTYFQNEAQLEKSRLLSDRFSAERPKGSFSTLEIQRTEQGDSAMYLCASSLRGDYNEQFFGPGTRLTVL.

The chain couples TRBV7-9 to TRBJ1-1; the D is unclear. The CDR3 contains 14 residues. Germline V gene data show CDR1 as SEHNR and CDR2 as FQNEAQ (reference sequence). V lost 2 bases, J lost 0 bases, and 7 bases lay in between. CDR3 nucleotides: TGTGCCAGCAGCTTATGGGTTGTGAACACTGAAGCTTTCTTT. Amino acid sequence: CASSLWVVNTEAFF.

This clonotype has only a few counts. The genes are TRBV2 and TRBJ1-1; D call uncertain. The V gene lost 7 bases and the J gene lost 2 bases, with 11 bases spanning the gap. Germline V gives CDR1 SNHLY, CDR2 FYNNEI. The CDR3 has 13 residues. CDR3 amino acids: CASMRAGNTEAFF. The CDR3 DNA reads TGTGCCAGCATGCGGGCGGGTAACACTGAAGCTTTCTTT.

Only a few counts were recorded for this clonotype. The chain recombines TRBV4-1 with TRBJ1-2; D may be TRBD1 (5 bases). Germline CDR1 MGHRA, CDR2 YSYEKL. Between the trimmed V and J ends, which lost 0 bases and 4 bases, there was a span of 9 bases. This CDR3 contains 14 residues. CDR3 in amino acids: CASSQDLRAYGYTF. As DNA, the CDR3 is TGCGCCAGCAGCCAAGACCTCAGGGCCTATGGCTACACCTTC.

A few counts support this clonotype. The CDR3 DNA reads TGTGCCAGCAGCTTAGCCGCCAGGGGCACCGGGGAGCTGTTTTTT. Translation: CASSLAARGTGELFF. This chain uses TRBV7-2 with TRBJ2-2; TRBD1 might be the D (6 bases). V lost 0 bases, J lost 4 bases, and 9 bases lay in between. The CDR3 sequence is 15 residues long. Germline V lookup: CDR1 SGHTA, CDR2 FQGNSA.

This clonotype has ten or more counts. V gene TRBV19 combines with J gene TRBJ1-5; tentative D call: TRBD1 (5 bases). The CDR3 sequence is 12 residues long. Trimming cost V 6 bases and J 5 bases, with 8 bases left between them. Germline V gene sequence: CDR1 LNHDA, CDR2 SQIVND (reference sequence). CDR3 residues: CASSGGDQPQHF. The CDR3, as DNA: TGTGCCAGTAGCGGGGGGGATCAGCCCCAGCATTTT.

The chain joins TRBV20-1 to TRBJ2-5; no definite D call. Trimming took off 5 bases at V and 5 bases at J, with 12 bases between the two ends. Per germline, CDR1 DFQATT and CDR2 SNEGSKA (reference sequence). The CDR3 totals 12 residues. In DNA, the CDR3 is TGCAGTGCTCTGACACCTGGGGAGACCCAGTACTTC. It specifies CSALTPGETQYF.

This chain connects TRBV10-3 to TRBJ2-1; a possible D gene is TRBD2 (7 bases). The germline gives CDR1 ENHRY, CDR2 SYGVKD. The CDR3 runs 13 residues. V was pared by 8 bases and J by 7 bases, with 15 bases between. The CDR3 DNA reads as TGTGCCATCGGGGGGGGCGGATTGAATGAGCAGTTCTTC. Its translation is CAIGGGGLNEQFF.

Only a few counts were recorded for this clonotype. This chain links TRBV25-1 with TRBJ1-4; TRBD1 agrees at 7 bases. Trimming removed 2 bases from V and 8 bases from J; junction bases left unmatched: 5. Germline V gene sequence: CDR1 MGHDK, CDR2 SYGVNS. The CDR3 loop spans 14 amino acids. CDR3 nucleotides: TGTGCCAGCAGTGAAAAACGGGACAGAGAAAAACTGTTTTTT. Its translation: CASSEKRDREKLFF.

The CDR3: CASSGRGTEAFF. The DNA for the CDR3 is TGTGCCAGCAGTGGACGGGGCACTGAAGCTTTCTTT. The rearrangement uses TRBV2 and TRBJ1-1; D is unclear. This CDR3 contains 12 residues. Germline CDR1 SNHLY, CDR2 FYNNEI. V lost 4 bases and J lost 4, with 7 bases in between.

This clonotype occurred a few times. The chain is built from TRBV12-3 or TRBV12-4 and TRBJ2-2; a weak D match, TRBD1 (7 bases). Trimming cost V 4 bases and J 6 bases, with 18 bases left between them. This CDR3 has 16 amino acids. The CDR3 here is CASSSRGARSAGELFF. CDR3 DNA sequence: TGTGCCAGCAGTTCCAGGGGGGCCCGCTCCGCCGGGGAGCTGTTTTTT.

The chain links TRBV4-3 to TRBJ2-1, with D perhaps TRBD2 (6 bases). V shed 0 bases and J shed 5 bases, with 14 bases lying between them. In germline, CDR1 is LGHNA, CDR2 YSLEER. The CDR3 is 16 residues long. Written as DNA, the CDR3 is TGCGCCAGCAGCCAAGAGGAGGGGCAGACAAACAATGAGCAGTTCTTC. This sequence encodes CASSQEEGQTNNEQFF.

This clonotype has a handful of counts. V is TRBV12-3 or TRBV12-4 and J is TRBJ2-7; no definite D call. CDR3 length equals 14 residues. With 5 bases removed from V and 1 base from J, the gap between germline ends came to 12 bases. The CDR3 DNA is TGTGCCAGCAGTCCACTTCAGTCGTCCTACGAGCAGTACTTC. Amino acid sequence: CASSPLQSSYEQYF.

This clonotype appeared a few times. This chain connects TRBV5-1 to TRBJ2-2; D ambiguous. CDR1 is SGHRS and CDR2 is YFSETQ in the germline V gene. Trimming stripped 5 bases from V and 1 base from J, with 9 bases between. The CDR3 is 14 amino acids. CDR3 amino acids: CASRSLGNTGELFF. The CDR3, as DNA: TGCGCCAGCAGGAGTTTAGGGAACACCGGGGAGCTGTTTTTT. The full variable domain, in which reference TRBV5-1 and TRBJ2-2 provide the parts outside the CDR3, is KAGVTQTPRYLIKTRGQQVTLSCSPISGHRSVSWYQQTPGQGLQFLFEYFSETQRNKGNFPGRFSGRQFSNSRSEMNVSTLELGDSALYLCASRSLGNTGELFFGEGSRLTVL.